These 32 T cell receptor beta chains came from one sample sequenced in a study of cytomegalovirus exposure and HLA in healthy donors. Researchers ran the PCR with 60 Vbeta and 13 Jbeta primers. TCRdb's table, derived via immunoSEQ multiplex PCR, lists solely in-frame clones and lacks some. The sample has around 91,000 clones; 64% are singletons. Sample: PBMCs. These receptor sequences come from a man aged 60-69 years in good health and CMV-seronegative.

J is TRBJ2-2 and V is TRBV27, with 8 positions matching TRBD1. From germline, CDR1 is MNHEY and CDR2 SMNVEV (reference sequence). Unmatched junction bases numbered 2, after V lost 4 bases and J lost 7 bases. This CDR3 contains 13 residues. The CDR3 region has the DNA TGTGCCAGCAGTTCCGGACAGGGCGGGGAGCTGTTTTTT. Translated: CASSSGQGGELFF.

Here the CDR3 DNA reads TGTGCCAGCAGTCCCGGGGGTACGGGACAGGGAAGCACAGATACGCAGTATTTT. Its translation is CASSPGGTGQGSTDTQYF. The chain is built from TRBV6-4 and TRBJ2-3; TRBD1 matches at 9 bases. This CDR3 is 18 amino acids long. Trimming removed 5 bases from V and 0 bases from J; junction bases left unmatched: 12. CDR1 and CDR2 from the germline V gene are MRHNA and SNTAGT.

V is TRBV7-2 and J is TRBJ2-3, with 8 nucleotides matching TRBD2. Germline-derived CDR1 and CDR2 are SGHTA and FQGNSA. This CDR3 spans 13 amino acids. V dropped 6 bases and J dropped 4; count of bases not matched to a gene: 3. This chain's CDR3 is CASRAGAADTQYF. CDR3 sequence (DNA): TGTGCCAGCAGAGCGGGAGCGGCAGATACGCAGTATTTT.

The chain carries TRBV19 and TRBJ1-6; 7 bases match TRBD1. V was pared by 5 bases and J by 7 bases, with 11 bases of the junction left unmatched. Germline CDR1 and CDR2: LNHDA and SQIVND (reference sequence). The CDR3 length is 16 residues. This chain's CDR3 is CASSSPPGQRNSPLHF. The CDR3 coding sequence is TGTGCCAGTAGTTCCCCCCCGGGACAGAGGAATTCACCCCTCCACTTT.

The chain links TRBV2 to TRBJ2-1, with D perhaps matching TRBD1 (6 bases). CDR1 is SNHLY, CDR2 FYNNEI, per germline. The CDR3 sequence is 13 residues long. Trimming removed 4 bases at V and 7 bases at J, with 11 bases between. CDR3 region: CASSVGTYNEQFF. Here the CDR3 DNA reads TGTGCCAGCAGTGTTGGGACATATAATGAGCAGTTCTTC.

CDR3 sequence (DNA): TGTGCCAGCTCTGAGACAGGTGGAACTGAAGCTTTCTTT. This encodes CASSETGGTEAFF. J is TRBJ1-1 and V is TRBV18; D may be TRBD1 (6 bases). V was pared by 6 bases and J by 5 bases, with 13 bases between. This CDR3 has 13 residues. The germline gives CDR1 KGHSH, CDR2 LQKENI.

A few counts support this clone. J is TRBJ1-1 and V is TRBV7-9, with D unresolved. The CDR3 covers 14 residues. With 2 bases removed from V and 8 bases from J, the gap between germline ends came to 15 bases. Germline values: CDR1 SEHNR, CDR2 FQNEAQ (reference sequence). Here the CDR3 DNA reads TGTGCCAGCAGCTTAATAGGTAGGGAGTGGGAAGCTTTCTTT. Protein sequence: CASSLIGREWEAFF.

DNA for the CDR3: TGTGCCTGGAGTGCGAGAGGGCCCGGGGAGCTGTTTTTT. This codes for CAWSARGPGELFF. The chain carries TRBV30 and TRBJ2-2, with D maybe TRBD2 (5 bases). Germline V gene sequence: CDR1 GTSNPN, CDR2 SVGIG (reference sequence). V lost 1 base and J lost 6, with 9 bases in between. The CDR3 runs 13 residues. Full variable domain (remainder filled in from reference TRBV30 and TRBJ2-2): SQTIHQWPATLVQPVGSPLSLECTVEGTSNPNLYWYRQAAGRGLQLLFYSVGIGQISSEVPQNLSASRPQDRQFILSSKKLLLSDSGFYLCAWSARGPGELFFGEGSRLTVL.

The gene calls are TRBV5-1 and TRBJ2-5; D remains ambiguous. Between the trimmed V and J ends, which lost 4 bases and 1 base, there was a span of 11 bases. The CDR3 totals 14 residues. The germline V gene has CDR1 SGHRS and CDR2 YFSETQ. The CDR3 is CASSVASSQETQYF. DNA of the CDR3: TGCGCCAGCAGCGTGGCGAGTTCCCAAGAGACCCAGTACTTC.

The V and J genes are TRBV7-8 and TRBJ1-5, with a tentative D call TRBD1 (5 bases). Germline CDR1 reads SGHVS; CDR2 reads FQNEAQ. The CDR3 extends over 13 amino acids. V was pared by 7 bases and J by 6 bases, with 13 bases between. The chain's CDR3 is CASNFGGGQPQHF. The DNA for the CDR3 is TGTGCCAGCAACTTTGGGGGGGGTCAGCCCCAGCATTTT.

This sequence joins TRBV7-9 and TRBJ1-1, with no clear D. The CDR3 consists of 14 residues. Trimming left V 2 bases short and J 4 bases short, with 11 bases between. Germline values: CDR1 SEHNR, CDR2 FQNEAQ (reference sequence). The CDR3, as DNA: TGTGCCAGCAGCTTATTGGATGGGAGCACTGAAGCTTTCTTT. Its translation: CASSLLDGSTEAFF.

J is TRBJ1-3 and V is TRBV5-1, with a possible D match to TRBD1 (5 bases). Germline V gene lookup returns CDR1 SGHRS and CDR2 YFSETQ. V was cut by 6 bases and J by 0 bases, with 13 bases left in between. The CDR3 runs 15 residues. Here the CDR3 reads CASTMTANSGNTIYF. In DNA, the CDR3 is TGCGCCAGCACCATGACAGCGAACTCTGGAAACACCATATATTTT.

The J gene is TRBJ2-2, the V gene TRBV5-1; 7 bases line up with TRBD1. The junction had 11 bases not matched to a gene; V was cut back by 6 bases and J by 3 bases. The CDR3 has 16 residues. Germline V lookup: CDR1 SGHRS, CDR2 YFSETQ. CDR3 protein: CASNKAGTAHTGELFF. The CDR3 bases are TGCGCCAGCAACAAAGCCGGGACAGCGCACACCGGGGAGCTGTTTTTT.

This clone has more than one count but fewer than ten. The V gene is TRBV29-1, the J gene TRBJ2-7, with TRBD1 identical over 9 bases. The CDR3 spans 15 residues. From germline, CDR1 is SQVTM and CDR2 ANQGSEA. V lost 0 bases, J lost 4 bases, and 7 bases stayed unmatched. The CDR3 nucleotides are TGCAGCGTTGAAGATCCCACAGGGGGCGAATACGAGCAGTACTTC. Translating it yields CSVEDPTGGEYEQYF.

This clone appeared a few times. The rearrangement links TRBV11-2 to TRBJ1-2; 8 bases agree with TRBD1. This CDR3 is 13 amino acids long. The germline CDR1 and CDR2 sequences are SGHAT and FQNNGV. V was pared by 3 bases and J by 7 bases, with 4 bases of the junction left unmatched. The CDR3 DNA is TGTGCCAGCAGCTTCGGACAGGGAGGTGGCTACACCTTC. Protein sequence: CASSFGQGGGYTF. Using reference TRBV11-2 and TRBJ1-2 for the parts outside the CDR3, the full variable domain is EAGVAQSPRYKIIEKRQSVAFWCNPISGHATLYWYQQILGQGPKLLIQFQNNGVVDDSQLPKDRFSAERLKGVDSTLKIQPAKLEDSAVYLCASSFGQGGGYTFGSGTRLTVV.

This clone showed up just a few times. The V gene is TRBV6-4, the J gene TRBJ2-1; weak D call: TRBD2 (5 bases). Germline assignment: CDR1 MRHNA and CDR2 SNTAGT. Trimming shortened V by 5 bases and J by 1 base, and 12 bases separated the two germline ends. This CDR3 is 15 amino acids long. CDR3 sequence (DNA): TGTGCCAGCAGTTCTACCGGGAATTCCTACAATGAGCAGTTCTTC. Translating it yields CASSSTGNSYNEQFF.

Remarks on this clone: Additional DNA sequences in this sample encode the identical CDR3. The DNA for the CDR3 is TGCGCCAGCAGCTTGGGGCAGAACTATGGCTACACCTTC. It specifies CASSLGQNYGYTF. The J gene is TRBJ1-2, the V gene TRBV5-1; D gene uncertain. This CDR3 spans 13 amino acids. CDR1 is SGHRS and CDR2 is YFSETQ in the germline V gene. The V end lost 0 bases, the J end lost 2 bases, and 5 bases lay between the germline ends. Full variable domain (remainder filled in from reference TRBV5-1 and TRBJ1-2): KAGVTQTPRYLIKTRGQQVTLSCSPISGHRSVSWYQQTPGQGLQFLFEYFSETQRNKGNFPGRFSGRQFSNSRSEMNVSTLELGDSALYLCASSLGQNYGYTFGSGTRLTVV.

This clone showed up just once. The chain links TRBV6-1 to TRBJ1-1; 8 nucleotides agree with TRBD1. CDR1 is MNHNS and CDR2 is SASEGT in the germline V gene. Germline trimming cut 2 bases from V and 3 bases from J; bases unmatched to any gene: 2. The CDR3 is 14 amino acids. The CDR3 sequence is CASSEIQGDTEAFF. Here the CDR3 DNA reads TGTGCCAGCAGTGAAATACAGGGGGACACTGAAGCTTTCTTT.

In the case of this clone: In the same sample, other DNA sequences code for this CDR3. V usage is TRBV9 and J usage is TRBJ2-7; D remains unclear. The V gene's germline CDR1 is SGDLS and CDR2 YYNGEE. The CDR3 is 13 amino acids. V lost 1 base and J 0 bases, leaving 5 bases between the germline ends. The CDR3 here is CASSVQDSYEQYF. CDR3 DNA: TGTGCCAGCAGCGTACAGGACTCCTACGAGCAGTACTTC.

This clone has ten or more counts. The chain couples TRBV2 to TRBJ1-3; the D gene is possibly TRBD1 (6 bases). Trimming shortened V by 4 bases and J by 0 bases, and 10 bases separated the two germline ends. The CDR3 runs to 15 residues. CDR1 SNHLY and CDR2 FYNNEI come from the germline V gene. The chain's CDR3 is CASSAGVSSGNTIYF. The CDR3 DNA follows: TGTGCCAGCAGTGCAGGGGTGAGCTCTGGAAACACCATATATTTT.

The chain carries TRBV28 and TRBJ1-1, with D possibly matching TRBD1 (6 bases). The V gene lost 7 bases and the J gene lost 7 bases, with 19 bases spanning the gap. This CDR3 contains 14 residues. Per germline, CDR1 MDHEN and CDR2 SYDVKM. The CDR3 loop reads CASTHMLGTFEAFF. In nucleotides, the CDR3 is TGTGCCAGCACTCACATGCTAGGGACATTTGAAGCTTTCTTT.

V and J are TRBV25-1 and TRBJ1-2, with 10 bases that match TRBD1. V lost 2 bases, J lost 3 bases, and 6 bases stayed unmatched. The CDR3 is made up of 16 amino acids. The germline gives CDR1 MGHDK, CDR2 SYGVNS. The CDR3 DNA reads TGTGCCAGCAGTGAACCGACGGGACAGGGGTACTATGGCTACACCTTC. Protein: CASSEPTGQGYYGYTF.

V usage is TRBV6-1 and J usage is TRBJ1-2; D is perhaps TRBD1 (5 bases). Germline values: CDR1 MNHNS, CDR2 SASEGT. The CDR3 totals 12 residues. V was cut by 2 bases and J by 12 bases, with 13 bases left in between. The CDR3 loop is CASSELRDFHTF. For the CDR3, the DNA is TGTGCCAGCAGTGAATTAAGGGACTTCCACACCTTC.

The gene calls are TRBV7-3 and TRBJ2-5; the match to TRBD2 covers 8 bases. This CDR3 spans 14 amino acids. The germline V gene encodes CDR1 SGHTA and CDR2 FQGTGA. The V gene end was trimmed by 5 bases and the J gene end by 5 bases; junction bases not matched to a gene: 7. For the CDR3, the DNA is TGTGCCAGCAGCCCCTCGGGGGGGTTGGAGACCCAGTACTTC. The encoded protein is CASSPSGGLETQYF.

This sequence joins TRBV7-9 and TRBJ2-7, with 7 bases aligning to TRBD2. Trimming cost V 5 bases and J 5 bases; bases outside gene matches: 9. The CDR3 is 14 amino acids. Germline CDR1 reads SEHNR; CDR2 reads FQNEAQ (reference sequence). CDR3 in amino acids: CASSPGGGRDEQYF. CDR3 coding DNA: TGTGCCAGCAGCCCCGGGGGAGGGAGGGACGAGCAGTACTTC.

CDR3 coding DNA: TGTGCCAGCAGTTACACCGGGCCGGGAGGTGGCTACACCTTC. As protein: CASSYTGPGGGYTF. This chain joins TRBV6-6 and TRBJ1-2; D ambiguous. Germline loops: CDR1 MNHNY, CDR2 SVGAGI (reference sequence). V lost 2 bases, J lost 7 bases, and 14 bases lay in between. The CDR3 has 14 residues.

The chain links TRBV9 to TRBJ1-4, with a weak D call TRBD1 (5 bases). V dropped 3 bases and J dropped 6 bases, with 24 bases sitting between them. This CDR3 has 18 residues. The germline V gene encodes CDR1 SGDLS and CDR2 YYNGEE. For the CDR3, the DNA is TGTGCCAGCAGCGAGGATGAACTACCGGGGGGATTCGATGAAAAACTGTTTTTT. Encoded protein: CASSEDELPGGFDEKLFF.

The chain combines TRBV18 with TRBJ1-2; D is undetermined. CDR1 KGHSH and CDR2 LQKENI come from the germline V gene. Trimming shortened V by 6 bases and J by 0 bases, and 8 bases separated the two germline ends. The CDR3 runs to 13 residues. The DNA for the CDR3 is TGTGCCAGCTCCACCGAGGCTAACTATGGCTACACCTTC. Translating it yields CASSTEANYGYTF.

The chain recombines TRBV19 with TRBJ1-1; a weak D match, TRBD1 (5 bases). Germline V gives CDR1 LNHDA, CDR2 SQIVND (reference sequence). The length of the CDR3 is 13 residues. V was pared by 3 bases and J by 4 bases, with 9 bases between. CDR3 coding DNA: TGTGCCAGTAGTATGGCAGGGCCCACTGAAGCTTTCTTT. This codes for CASSMAGPTEAFF.

The gene calls are TRBV5-4 and TRBJ2-3; 13 bases match TRBD2. The CDR3 contains 17 residues. CDR1 and CDR2 from the germline V gene are SGHNT and YYREEE (reference sequence). J was trimmed by 3 bases and V by 4 bases; bases with no gene match: 8. CDR3: CASSPGLAGDRTDTQYF. CDR3 DNA: TGTGCCAGCAGCCCTGGACTAGCGGGAGATAGAACAGATACGCAGTATTTT.

The table lists this clone with a few counts. This chain connects TRBV23-1 to TRBJ1-3; D perhaps matches TRBD1 (6 bases). TRBV23-1 is an open reading frame whose function is uncertain. With 3 bases removed from V and 0 bases from J, the gap between germline ends came to 12 bases. This CDR3 spans 16 amino acids. This chain's CDR3 is CASSQDDRSSGNTIYF. CDR3 in DNA: TGCGCCAGCAGTCAGGACGACAGGAGCTCTGGAAACACCATATATTTT.

The chain uses TRBV28 and TRBJ1-1; D ambiguous. The CDR3 has 15 amino acids. The germline CDR1 and CDR2 sequences are MDHEN and SYDVKM. Trimming cost V 4 bases and J 1 base, with 13 bases left between them. The CDR3 DNA follows: TGTGCCAGCAGTTGGTCAAGAGAACCGAACACTGAAGCTTTCTTT. It encodes CASSWSREPNTEAFF.